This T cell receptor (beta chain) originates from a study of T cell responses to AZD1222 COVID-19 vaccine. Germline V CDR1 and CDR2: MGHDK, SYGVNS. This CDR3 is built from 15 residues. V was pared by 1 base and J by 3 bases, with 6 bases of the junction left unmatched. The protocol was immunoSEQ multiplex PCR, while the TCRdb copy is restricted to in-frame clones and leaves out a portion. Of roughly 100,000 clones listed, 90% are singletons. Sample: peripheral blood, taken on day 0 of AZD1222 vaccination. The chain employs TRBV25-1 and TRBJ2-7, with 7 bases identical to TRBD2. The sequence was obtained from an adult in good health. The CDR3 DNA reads TGTGCCAGCAGTGAATTGTCTAGCGGAAACTACGAGCAGTACTTC. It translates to CASSELSSGNYEQYF.